One TCR beta chain is described in this entry. Its antigen is not known. The CDR3 consists of 13 residues. Trimming left V 3 bases short and J 7 bases short, with 13 bases between. CDR1 and CDR2 from the germline V gene are MNHEY and SVGAGI. The data stem from a study of shared clonotypes between healthy human individuals. On sorted subsets, replicate PCRs used about 200 ng DNA, or about 30,000 T cell genomes. Here immunoSEQ multiplex PCR was the method, and the copy in TCRdb shows in-frame clones only, minus some. Among roughly 2 million clones, around 95% were seen once, and the ten largest hold 0.1% to 0.15%. The study, taken as a whole, reports: Sample collection involved blood only; tissue repertoires are likely different. Depth was large, yet rarefaction showed that sorted-subset sequencing was incomplete.

The sample was naive CD4+ T cells sorted from blood. As for subset: CD45RA+ positively selected. The V and J genes are TRBV6-5 and TRBJ2-7; D not resolved. The receptor comes from a man younger than 35 in good health. DNA for the CDR3: TGTGCCAGCAGTTATGGATGGGGTGGGGAGCAGTACTTC. Its translation is CASSYGWGGEQYF.